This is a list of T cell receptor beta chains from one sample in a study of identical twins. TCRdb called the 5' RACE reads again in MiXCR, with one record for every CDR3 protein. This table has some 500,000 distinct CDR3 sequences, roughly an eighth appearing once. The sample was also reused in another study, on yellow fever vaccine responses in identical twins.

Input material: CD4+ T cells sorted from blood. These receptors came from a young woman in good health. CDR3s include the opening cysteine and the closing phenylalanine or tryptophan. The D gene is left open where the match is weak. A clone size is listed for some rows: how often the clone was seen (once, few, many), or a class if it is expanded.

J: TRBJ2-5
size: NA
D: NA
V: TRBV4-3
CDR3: CASSSTAAETQYF
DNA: TGCGCCAGCAGCTCCACAGCAGCGGAGACCCAGTACTTC

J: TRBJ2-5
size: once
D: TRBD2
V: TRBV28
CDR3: CASRPTSGNRKTQYF
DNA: TGTGCCAGCAGACCAACTAGCGGGAATCGTAAGACCCAGTACTTC

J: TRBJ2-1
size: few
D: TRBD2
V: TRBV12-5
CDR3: CASGYGTSGRDEQFF
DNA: TGTGCTAGTGGGTATGGGACTAGCGGGAGGGATGAGCAGTTCTTC

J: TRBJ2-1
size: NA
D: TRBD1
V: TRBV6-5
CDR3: CASSLLRLQGASYDEQFF
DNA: TGTGCCAGCAGTTTATTAAGATTACAGGGGGCCTCCTACGATGAGCAGTTCTTC

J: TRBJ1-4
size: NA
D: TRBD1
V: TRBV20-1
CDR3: CSARDFSRGREYEKLFF
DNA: TGCAGTGCTAGAGATTTCTCAAGGGGGCGCGAATATGAAAAACTGTTTTTT

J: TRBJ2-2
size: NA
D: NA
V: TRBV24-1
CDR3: CATSDFGTAGADTGELFF
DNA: TGTGCCACCAGTGATTTTGGGACGGCTGGCGCGGACACCGGGGAGCTGTTTTTT

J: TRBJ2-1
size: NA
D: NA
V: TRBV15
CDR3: CATSRNGFEGEQFF
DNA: TGTGCCACCAGCAGAAATGGGTTTGAAGGTGAGCAGTTCTTC

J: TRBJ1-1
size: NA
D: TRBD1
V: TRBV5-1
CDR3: CASTKGTGANVPEAFF
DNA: TGCGCCAGCACTAAAGGGACAGGGGCAAATGTGCCTGAAGCTTTCTTT

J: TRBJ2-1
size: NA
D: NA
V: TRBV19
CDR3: CASSITGLSDNEQFF
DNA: TGTGCCAGTAGTATCACAGGGCTGTCGGACAATGAGCAGTTCTTC

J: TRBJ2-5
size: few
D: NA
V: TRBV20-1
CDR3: CSAEIQETQYF
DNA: TGCAGTGCAGAGATCCAAGAGACCCAGTACTTC

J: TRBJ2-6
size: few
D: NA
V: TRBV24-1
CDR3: CATSDRRGSGANVLTF
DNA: TGTGCCACCAGTGATCGGAGGGGCTCTGGGGCCAACGTCCTGACTTTC

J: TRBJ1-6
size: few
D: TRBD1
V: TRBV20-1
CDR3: CSARASTGGISPLHF
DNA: TGCAGTGCTAGAGCCTCGACAGGGGGGATTTCACCCCTCCACTTT

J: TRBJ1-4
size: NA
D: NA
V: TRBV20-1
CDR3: CSASTPSTNEKLFF
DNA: TGCAGTGCTAGCACACCCTCAACTAATGAAAAACTGTTTTTT

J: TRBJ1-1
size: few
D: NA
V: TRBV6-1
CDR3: CASIKGGRGTEAFF
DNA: TGTGCCAGCATCAAGGGGGGACGGGGCACTGAAGCTTTCTTT

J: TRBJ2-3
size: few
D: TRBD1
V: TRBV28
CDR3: CASRGVGTGPTDTQYF
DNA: TGTGCCAGCAGGGGCGTCGGGACAGGGCCCACAGATACGCAGTATTTT

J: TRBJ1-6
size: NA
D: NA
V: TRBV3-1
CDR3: CASSQVLGSTSPLHF
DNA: TGTGCCAGCAGCCAAGTCCTAGGGAGCACTTCACCCCTCCACTTT

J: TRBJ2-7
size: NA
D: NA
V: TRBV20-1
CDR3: CSAKNPQSYEQYF
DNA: TGCAGTGCTAAGAACCCCCAATCCTACGAGCAGTACTTC

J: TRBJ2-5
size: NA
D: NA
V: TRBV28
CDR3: CASTGPHQETQYF
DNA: TGTGCCAGCACAGGGCCCCACCAAGAGACCCAGTACTTC

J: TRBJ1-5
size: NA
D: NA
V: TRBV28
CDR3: CASRPGAGPQPQHF
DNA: TGTGCCAGCAGACCCGGGGCAGGACCTCAGCCCCAGCATTTT

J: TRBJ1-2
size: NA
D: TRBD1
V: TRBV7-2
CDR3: CASSLPTGGGNYGYTF
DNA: TGTGCCAGCAGTTTGCCCACAGGGGGCGGAAACTATGGCTACACCTTC

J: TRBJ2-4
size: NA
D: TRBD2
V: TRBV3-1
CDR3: CASSFGGLDKNIQYF
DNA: TGTGCCAGCAGCTTCGGGGGGTTGGACAAAAACATTCAGTACTTC

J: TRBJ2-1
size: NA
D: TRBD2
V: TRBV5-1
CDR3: CASSPWLAGPDTYEQFF
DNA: TGCGCCAGCAGCCCATGGCTAGCGGGCCCAGATACTTATGAGCAGTTCTTC

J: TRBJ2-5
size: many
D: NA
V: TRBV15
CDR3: CATSRDSGGEQETQYF
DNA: TGTGCCACCAGCAGAGATTCTGGCGGGGAGCAAGAGACCCAGTACTTC

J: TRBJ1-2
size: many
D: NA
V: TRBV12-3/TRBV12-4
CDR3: CASSLAPASGYTF
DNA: TGTGCCAGCAGTTTAGCCCCTGCGTCAGGCTACACCTTC

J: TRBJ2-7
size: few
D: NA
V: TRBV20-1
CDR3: CSARAHIDEQYF
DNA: TGCAGTGCTAGAGCCCACATCGACGAGCAGTACTTC